This T cell receptor (beta chain) was sequenced during a study of immune characterization of retroperitoneal liposarcoma. TCRdb ran MiXCR on the PCR reads and lists one entry per CDR3 protein. This table holds 10,000 or so distinct CDR3 sequences, approximately 30% found once. This clonotype has a count of ten or more. CDR1 and CDR2 (germline): MNHNS, SASEGT. This CDR3 has 13 amino acids. The clonotype originates from a male donor with retroperitoneal liposarcoma. This rearrangement joins TRBV6-1 to TRBJ2-5; a possible D gene is TRBD1 (5 bases). Matching the DNA end better, TRBJ2-7 makes the J call doubtful. Sequenced: tumor tissue. DNA of the CDR3: TGTGCCAGCACCTTTGACAGACATTCCGAGCAGTACTTC. It encodes CASTFDRHSEQYF.